These 16 T cell receptor beta chains were sequenced from one sample in a study of blood T cells in healthy people across ages. A second PCR of 7 to 11 cycles used a sample-barcoded 5' primer and a J-beta primer mix. One entry per CDR3 protein results from TCRdb running MiXCR on the 5' RACE reads. The sample holds hundreds of thousands of distinct CDR3 sequences, around 20% seen once. The sequenced material came from blood. These receptor sequences come from a man aged 70 or older in good health.

This clonotype was counted a few times. V is TRBV20-1 and J is TRBJ2-3; 15 bases are a match to TRBD2. The V segment lost 0 bases and the J segment 4 bases; nucleotides outside the gene matches: 2. The germline CDR1 and CDR2 sequences are DFQATT and SNEGSKA (reference sequence). The CDR3 covers 16 residues. DNA for the CDR3: TGCAGTGCTAGAGAGAGGACTAGCGGGAGGGCAGATACGCAGTATTTT. This gives the protein CSARERTSGRADTQYF.

This clonotype was seen a handful of times. At one end the junction does not follow the germline gene, possibly because of a read error. This chain connects TRBV20-1 to TRBJ2-5; D is unresolved. Germline V gives CDR1 DFQATT, CDR2 SNEGSKA (reference sequence). The CDR3 runs 13 residues. CDR3 DNA: TGCAGTGCTAGTGGCACTAACCAAGAGGCCCAGTACTTC. Translated: CSASGTNQEAQYF.

The rearrangement joins TRBV11-1 to TRBJ2-1, with TRBD1 identical over 7 bases. The CDR3 spans 15 residues. V dropped 2 bases and J dropped 3; count of bases not matched to a gene: 4. Germline V gives CDR1 SGHAT, CDR2 FQDESV (reference sequence). In DNA, the CDR3 is TGTGCCAGCAGCTTAACCGGGACAGACTACAATGAGCAGTTCTTC. This sequence encodes CASSLTGTDYNEQFF.

This sequence joins TRBV6-1 and TRBJ2-1; 14 nucleotides align to TRBD2. The germline gives CDR1 MNHNS, CDR2 SASEGT. The CDR3 is 16 amino acids. The V gene end was trimmed by 0 bases and the J gene end by 9 bases; junction bases not matched to a gene: 4. CDR3 coding DNA: TGTGCCAGCAGTGAAGCGGGACTAGCGGGAGCTGGTGAGCAGTTCTTC. Its translation: CASSEAGLAGAGEQFF.

A few counts support this clonotype. This chain joins TRBV7-2 and TRBJ2-5, with D perhaps given as TRBD1 or TRBD2 (6 bases each). V was pared by 5 bases and J by 2 bases, with 21 bases between. Germline V CDR1 and CDR2: SGHTA, FQGNSA. The length of the CDR3 is 17 residues. In DNA, the CDR3 is TGTGCCAGCAGCCCCATCAGGGGACTGACTTTTCAAGAGACCCAGTACTTC. It translates to CASSPIRGLTFQETQYF. Full variable domain (outside the CDR3, taken from reference TRBV7-2 and TRBJ2-5): GAGVSQSPSNKVTEKGKDVELRCDPISGHTALYWYRQSLGQGLEFLIYFQGNSAPDKSGLPSDRFSAERTGGSVSTLTIQRTQQEDSAVYLCASSPIRGLTFQETQYFGPGTRLLVL.

The chain uses TRBV25-1 and TRBJ2-7, with D unclear. The CDR3 has 14 residues. Germline-derived CDR1 and CDR2 are MGHDK and SYGVNS. V lost 2 bases and J lost 1, with 9 bases in between. CDR3 DNA sequence: TGTGCCAGCAGTGAAGACTCAGATTCCTACGAGCAGTACTTC. This sequence encodes CASSEDSDSYEQYF.

The gene calls are TRBV24-1 and TRBJ1-5; D is undetermined. Trimming removed 9 bases from V and 2 bases from J, with 13 bases in between. CDR1 and CDR2 (germline): KGHDR, SFDVKD. The CDR3 totals 14 residues. The CDR3 spells CATCGSKGNQPQHF. CDR3 nucleotides: TGTGCCACCTGTGGCAGTAAGGGCAATCAGCCCCAGCATTTT.

This clonotype has more than one count but fewer than ten. The chain employs TRBV29-1 and TRBJ2-7; 10 bases are shared with TRBD2. The CDR3 runs 16 residues. Losses at the gene ends were 6 bases for V and 0 bases for J; bases not matched to a gene: 11. Germline V lookup: CDR1 SQVTM, CDR2 ANQGSEA. CDR3 in amino acids: CSVADGLAGVSYEQYF. The CDR3 nucleotides read TGCAGCGTCGCAGACGGGCTAGCGGGAGTCTCCTACGAGCAGTACTTC.

V usage is TRBV24-1 and J usage is TRBJ2-1, with 8 positions matching TRBD2. This CDR3 comprises 16 residues. The junction had 8 bases not matched to a gene; V was cut back by 0 bases and J by 8 bases. The germline V gene has CDR1 KGHDR and CDR2 SFDVKD. The chain's CDR3 is CATSDLGLAGVYEQFF. The CDR3 nucleotides read TGTGCCACCAGTGATTTGGGGCTAGCGGGTGTGTATGAGCAGTTCTTC.

This clonotype was recorded a few times. The chain combines TRBV29-1 with TRBJ2-1; 8 nucleotides align to TRBD2. J was trimmed by 2 bases and V by 0 bases; bases with no gene match: 0. The CDR3 consists of 14 residues. Germline lookup yields CDR1 SQVTM and CDR2 ANQGSEA. CDR3 sequence (DNA): TGCAGCGTTGAAGAGCGGGAGGCCTACAATGAGCAGTTCTTC. Protein product: CSVEEREAYNEQFF.

This clonotype appeared a few times. The chain combines TRBV29-1 with TRBJ2-5; TRBD2 matches 8 bases. J lost 4 bases, V lost 6 bases, and 7 bases had no gene match. Germline V gives CDR1 SQVTM, CDR2 ANQGSEA. The CDR3 is made up of 13 amino acids. Here the CDR3 reads CSVGTRLGETQYF. CDR3 bases: TGCAGCGTGGGGACTAGATTAGGAGAGACCCAGTACTTC.

At least ten counts were recorded for this clonotype. This chain joins TRBV4-1 and TRBJ1-2, with a tentative D call TRBD1 (6 bases). This CDR3 comprises 15 residues. With 1 base removed from V and 3 bases from J, the gap between germline ends came to 12 bases. Germline V lookup: CDR1 MGHRA, CDR2 YSYEKL. The CDR3 sequence is CASSQGDQGYYGYTF. The CDR3 bases are TGCGCCAGCAGCCAAGGAGACCAGGGGTACTATGGCTACACCTTC.

This sequence joins TRBV7-2 and TRBJ1-5; 8 nucleotides line up with TRBD1. With V trimmed by 2 bases and J by 5 bases, 8 bases remained unmatched. CDR1 is SGHTA and CDR2 is FQGNSA in the germline V gene. There are 16 residues in the CDR3. The CDR3 bases are TGTGCCAGCAGCTTACGGGACAGGACTATAGATCAGCCCCAGCATTTT. As protein: CASSLRDRTIDQPQHF. Combining the CDR3 with reference TRBV7-2 and TRBJ1-5 gives the whole variable domain GAGVSQSPSNKVTEKGKDVELRCDPISGHTALYWYRQSLGQGLEFLIYFQGNSAPDKSGLPSDRFSAERTGGSVSTLTIQRTQQEDSAVYLCASSLRDRTIDQPQHFGDGTRLSIL.

CDR3: CASNKPGLGEAFF. CDR3 nucleotides: TGTGCCAGCAACAAACCGGGACTAGGTGAAGCTTTCTTT. This rearrangement joins TRBV6-6 to TRBJ1-1, with D tentatively TRBD1 (5 bases). CDR1 is MNHNY, CDR2 SVGAGI, per germline (reference sequence). The V gene lost 7 bases and the J gene lost 7 bases, with 16 bases spanning the gap. The CDR3 contains 13 residues.

This clonotype turned up a few times. A clone one base away is much larger, so this may be a read error. V is TRBV2 and J is TRBJ2-5; possibly TRBD2 for D (5 bases). The germline V gene encodes CDR1 SNHLY and CDR2 FYNNEI. Trimming took off 4 bases at V and 2 bases at J, with 8 bases between the two ends. The CDR3 spans 13 residues. The CDR3 protein is CASSGIAQETQYF. CDR3 DNA sequence: TGTGCCAGCAGTGGGATAGCGCAAGAGACCCAGTACTTC.

There are a few counts of this clonotype. The chain employs TRBV3-1 and TRBJ2-5; D is possibly TRBD2 (6 bases). Germline CDR1 reads LGHDT; CDR2 reads YNNKEL (reference sequence). CDR3 length: 14 amino acids. The germline V and J ends were trimmed by 4 bases and 2 bases, with 11 bases remaining between them. CDR3 protein: CASSPSTRQETQYF. CDR3 coding DNA: TGTGCCAGCAGCCCCTCGACTAGGCAAGAGACCCAGTACTTC.